The text below deals with one TCR beta chain. Its antigen is not identified. This record belongs to a study of cytomegalovirus exposure and HLA in healthy donors. Study-level results: Later analysis identified a missense DCLRE1C variant that was linked to TCR beta V- and J-gene trimming. A later analysis linked more than 15,000 TCR beta sequences to HLA alleles at 0.05 false discovery rate. It was shown in a later analysis that HLA-associated TCR beta chains were more clonally expanded than other, equally common chains.

Amplification used 60 Vbeta primers and 13 Jbeta primers. How the authors handled the data: In a later analysis, of some 80 million unique beta chains, some 10 million appeared in at least two donors. The table came from immunoSEQ multiplex PCR; TCRdb's copy has only in-frame clones and leaves some out. The V and J calls and the clone size are those of that table, but D and trimming were determined from the DNA. The sample includes 45,000 to 55,000 clones, roughly 53% of them seen just once. V gave up 3 bases and J gave up 2 bases, with 7 bases separating them. CDR3 length: 13 residues. Per the germline V gene, CDR1 is LNHDA and CDR2 is SQIVND (reference sequence).

The sample was PBMCs. The V and J genes are TRBV19 and TRBJ1-2; D ambiguous. This receptor was identified in a human donor in good health. The DNA of the CDR3 is TGTGCCAGTAGTATGCGATTGAACTATGGCTACACCTTC. Protein: CASSMRLNYGYTF.